This is a list of T cell receptor beta chains from one sample in a study of shared clonotypes between healthy human individuals. Sequencing used immunoSEQ multiplex PCR; TCRdb keeps in-frame clones, though not all of them. The profile shows about 600,000 clones, more than 95% of them singletons. The sequenced sample was naive CD4+ T cells sorted from blood. Source of these receptors: a woman aged 25-40 years in good health. CDR3s include the opening cysteine and the closing phenylalanine or tryptophan. Each record gives: V gene, J gene, D gene, CDR3 protein, CDR3 DNA. A D gene is named only where the DNA matches it firmly.

TRBV20-1,TRBJ1-1,-,CSARQPEAFF,TGCAGTGCCCGGCAACCTGAAGCTTTCTTT
TRBV29-1,TRBJ2-6,-,CSVDSSGANVLTF,TGCAGCGTTGATAGCTCTGGGGCCAACGTCCTGACTTTC
TRBV5-4,TRBJ1-2,-,CASSAGTDAYGYTF,TGTGCCAGCAGCGCCGGGACGGATGCCTATGGCTACACCTTC
TRBV19,TRBJ1-2,TRBD1,CASTDRGPYGYTF,TGTGCCAGTACGGACAGGGGGCCTTATGGCTACACCTTC
TRBV28,TRBJ2-6,TRBD1,CASSGTVSGANVLTF,TGTGCCAGCAGTGGGACAGTCTCTGGGGCCAACGTCCTGACTTTC
TRBV28,TRBJ2-1,-,CASIGPRGNEQFF,TGTGCCAGCATAGGCCCCCGGGGGAATGAGCAGTTCTTC
TRBV6-1,TRBJ2-7,-,CASRPTTYYEQYF,TGTGCCAGCCGACCGACGACATACTACGAGCAGTACTTC
TRBV2,TRBJ2-7,-,CASSEQGPYEQYF,TGTGCCAGCAGTGAACAGGGTCCTTACGAGCAGTACTTC
TRBV10-1,TRBJ1-1,-,CASSESSGEAFF,TGCGCCAGCAGTGAGTCTTCGGGCGAAGCTTTCTTT
TRBV6-5,TRBJ1-5,-,CASSKEGAYQPQHF,TGTGCCAGCAGCAAAGAAGGGGCCTATCAGCCCCAGCATTTT